The 32 T cell receptor beta chains below all came from one sample that was sequenced in a study of persistence of HIV-infected CD4 T cells. Cells were stimulated with CMV-infected fibroblast lysates at approximately 10 ug/mL. Responding CD4+ T cells were sorted by upregulation of both CD40 ligand and CD69. The immunoSEQ assay was version 4, run in survey mode. Here immunoSEQ multiplex PCR was the method, and the copy in TCRdb shows in-frame clones only, minus some. The sample holds under 20,000 clones, more than 75% seen once. These receptors have no identified antigens. The sample consisted of CD4+ T cells sorted from PBMCs after 18-hour stimulation, taken from a patient who received antiretroviral therapy. The source of these receptors is an adult man with HIV who was CMV-seropositive.

This chain links TRBV2 with TRBJ2-3, with TRBD2 as a possible D gene (6 bases). Germline V gene sequence: CDR1 SNHLY, CDR2 FYNNEI. The CDR3 sequence is 15 residues long. Deletions cut 4 bases from V and 2 bases from J, with 13 bases between. The DNA of the CDR3 is TGTGCCAGCAGTGGGGGGGAAAGGGCCACAGATACGCAGTATTTT. This sequence encodes CASSGGERATDTQYF.

The chain combines TRBV19 with TRBJ2-7, with TRBD2 identical over 10 bases. Germline CDR1 reads LNHDA; CDR2 reads SQIVND (reference sequence). J gave up 0 bases and V 3 bases, and 8 bases lay outside the gene matches. This CDR3 comprises 17 residues. Written as DNA, the CDR3 is TGTGCCAGTAGTATGGCTAGCGGGGGCTCTAGCTCCTACGAGCAGTACTTC. It is translated as CASSMASGGSSSYEQYF.

The chain uses TRBV18 and TRBJ1-2, with 10 bases fitting TRBD1. Germline V CDR1 and CDR2: KGHSH, LQKENI. With V trimmed by 3 bases and J by 3 bases, 4 bases remained unmatched. The CDR3 is 15 amino acids. The CDR3 nucleotides read TGTGCCAGCTCACCGTGGGACAGGGGTGACTATGGCTACACCTTC. It specifies CASSPWDRGDYGYTF.

The rearrangement uses TRBV28 and TRBJ2-3; D uncertain. With 3 bases removed from V and 1 base from J, the gap between germline ends came to 8 bases. Germline V lookup: CDR1 MDHEN, CDR2 SYDVKM. CDR3 length equals 14 residues. CDR3 DNA sequence: TGTGCCAGCAGTTTGTCCCCTCGCACAGATACGCAGTATTTT. Translated, it gives CASSLSPRTDTQYF.

The J gene is TRBJ1-2, the V gene TRBV5-1; D is uncertain. Trimming shortened V by 2 bases and J by 8 bases, and 13 bases separated the two germline ends. Germline assignment: CDR1 SGHRS and CDR2 YFSETQ. The CDR3 has 13 amino acids. CDR3 DNA: TGCGCCAGCAGCTTAACAAGGGATGTAGGCTACACCTTC. Its translation: CASSLTRDVGYTF. The variable domain in full, completed from reference TRBV5-1 and TRBJ1-2, reads KAGVTQTPRYLIKTRGQQVTLSCSPISGHRSVSWYQQTPGQGLQFLFEYFSETQRNKGNFPGRFSGRQFSNSRSEMNVSTLELGDSALYLCASSLTRDVGYTFGSGTRLTVV.

The chain combines TRBV5-1 with TRBJ1-2; D is ambiguous. V was trimmed by 0 bases and J by 4 bases, leaving 13 bases between them. Germline CDR1 SGHRS, CDR2 YFSETQ. This CDR3 contains 15 residues. This CDR3 is CASSLDAGSSYGYTF. The CDR3 DNA sequence: TGCGCCAGCAGCTTGGATGCGGGGTCCTCCTATGGCTACACCTTC.

The chain recombines TRBV10-3 with TRBJ2-2, with 7 nucleotides matching TRBD1. Unmatched junction bases numbered 3, after V lost 2 bases and J lost 9 bases. Germline V CDR1 and CDR2: ENHRY, SYGVKD. The CDR3 runs to 13 residues. The CDR3 region is CAISEGGQRELFF. The CDR3 DNA reads TGTGCCATCAGTGAGGGGGGACAGCGGGAGCTGTTTTTT.

The gene calls are TRBV6-5 and TRBJ2-7; 10 bases map to TRBD1. Per the germline V gene, CDR1 is MNHEY and CDR2 is SVGAGI. This CDR3 has 16 residues. Losses at the gene ends were 2 bases for V and 2 bases for J; bases not matched to a gene: 6. This CDR3 reads CASSYPGGTGAYEQYF. The CDR3 DNA sequence: TGTGCCAGCAGTTACCCTGGGGGGACAGGGGCCTACGAGCAGTACTTC.

V usage is TRBV14 and J usage is TRBJ2-7; D not certain. The germline CDR1 and CDR2 sequences are SGHDN and FVKESK. CDR3 length equals 11 residues. V was shortened by 1 base and J by 6 bases, with 4 bases between the two germline ends. For the CDR3, the DNA is TGTGCCAGCAGCCAAGGTTTCGAGCAGTACTTC. Translation: CASSQGFEQYF.

The chain couples TRBV19 to TRBJ1-5; a possible D gene is TRBD1 (5 bases). The CDR3 has 14 residues. Trimming shortened V by 1 base and J by 3 bases, and 7 bases separated the two germline ends. Germline V gives CDR1 LNHDA, CDR2 SQIVND (reference sequence). In nucleotides, the CDR3 is TGTGCCAGTAGTATAGGACAGAACAATCAGCCCCAGCATTTT. Its translation: CASSIGQNNQPQHF.

The chain is built from TRBV5-4 and TRBJ2-3; 7 nucleotides align to TRBD2. Germline lookup yields CDR1 SGHNT and CDR2 YYREEE (reference sequence). The CDR3 extends over 15 amino acids. With V trimmed by 0 bases and J by 4 bases, 5 bases remained unmatched. CDR3 sequence (DNA): TGTGCCAGCAGCTTGGCCGGGGAGGGATCAGATACGCAGTATTTT. It specifies CASSLAGEGSDTQYF.

V usage is TRBV18 and J usage is TRBJ1-4, with TRBD1 as a possible D gene (5 bases). The germline V gene has CDR1 KGHSH and CDR2 LQKENI. The CDR3 contains 14 residues. Trimming stripped 3 bases from V and 7 bases from J, with 12 bases between. The CDR3 here is CASSPGLGGEKLFF. The CDR3 coding sequence is TGTGCCAGCTCACCTGGGCTGGGGGGTGAAAAACTGTTTTTT.

In regard to this clone: Relative to the germline gene, one junction end is altered; a read error may explain this. The chain is built from TRBV28 and TRBJ1-6; 7 nucleotides line up with TRBD1. Germline CDR1 is MDHEN and CDR2 is SYDVKM. CDR3 length: 14 residues. CDR3: CLTTGASYNSPLHF. CDR3 nucleotides: TGCCTAACTACAGGGGCAAGTTATAATTCACCCCTCCACTTT.

The chain joins TRBV7-9 to TRBJ1-2, with a possible D match to TRBD1 (6 bases). The CDR3 loop spans 14 amino acids. Trimming stripped 1 base from V and 2 bases from J, with 8 bases between. Per the germline V gene, CDR1 is SEHNR and CDR2 is FQNEAQ (reference sequence). The DNA of the CDR3 is TGTGCCAGCAGCTTAGAAGGGGGAAACTATGGCTACACCTTC. This encodes CASSLEGGNYGYTF. The whole variable domain, remainder taken from reference TRBV7-9 and TRBJ1-2, is DTGVSQNPRHKITKRGQNVTFRCDPISEHNRLYWYRQTLGQGPEFLTYFQNEAQLEKSRLLSDRFSAERPKGSFSTLEIQRTEQGDSAMYLCASSLEGGNYGYTFGSGTRLTVV.

Here the CDR3 DNA reads TGTGCCACCGTATACCGCCCGGTCCTGAACACTGAAGCTTTCTTT. This translates into CATVYRPVLNTEAFF. The chain carries TRBV6-5 and TRBJ1-1; D call uncertain. The CDR3 is 15 amino acids. V was cut by 10 bases and J by 0 bases, with 18 bases left in between. The V gene's germline CDR1 is MNHEY and CDR2 SVGAGI.

The rearrangement uses TRBV3-1 (or the pseudogene TRBV3-2) and TRBJ2-4; 9 positions match TRBD1. The CDR3 totals 14 residues. V shed 4 bases and J 6 bases; nucleotides not matched to a gene: 4. The germline gives CDR1 LGHDT, CDR2 YNNKEL (reference sequence). The CDR3 sequence: CASSPGQGTNIQYF. For the CDR3, the DNA is TGTGCCAGCAGCCCGGGACAGGGCACAAACATTCAGTACTTC.

The CDR3 region has the DNA TGTGCCAGCAGTTTCGCTAGCTTAGGAAACACCATATATTTT. Its protein product is CASSFASLGNTIYF. V is TRBV28 and J is TRBJ1-3; D is ambiguous. The germline V and J ends were trimmed by 3 bases and 4 bases, with 10 bases remaining between them. The CDR3 loop spans 14 amino acids. Looked up from germline, CDR1 is MDHEN and CDR2 is SYDVKM.

Written as DNA, the CDR3 is TGTGCCAGCAGTTACGACAGCACTGGAAACACCATATATTTT. Protein: CASSYDSTGNTIYF. The V and J genes are TRBV6-2 or TRBV6-3 and TRBJ1-3, with D tentatively TRBD1 (5 bases). This CDR3 has 14 residues. The germline V gene has CDR1 MNHEY and CDR2 SVGEGT. V lost 2 bases and J 2 bases, leaving 7 bases between the germline ends.

The rearrangement links TRBV6-2 or TRBV6-3 to TRBJ1-5; D might be TRBD1 (6 bases). The CDR3 runs to 19 residues. The germline V gene has CDR1 MNHEY and CDR2 SVGEGT. V was pared by 5 bases and J by 2 bases, with 25 bases between. The CDR3 DNA reads as TGTGCCAGCAGTCCCCTAGGACAGACTCTTACGCTAGGCAATCAGCCCCAGCATTTT. Residues: CASSPLGQTLTLGNQPQHF.

This chain connects TRBV5-1 to TRBJ2-2; D is uncertain. Trimming shortened V by 2 bases and J by 1 base, and 9 bases separated the two germline ends. There are 15 residues in the CDR3. The germline CDR1 and CDR2 sequences are SGHRS and YFSETQ. DNA for the CDR3: TGCGCCAGCAGCTTCTCCTTGGAGAACACCGGGGAGCTGTTTTTT. As protein: CASSFSLENTGELFF.

This chain joins TRBV27 and TRBJ2-4, with 7 bases that match TRBD1. Germline V gene data show CDR1 as MNHEY and CDR2 as SMNVEV (reference sequence). This CDR3 has 15 amino acids. V gave up 10 bases and J gave up 1 base; unmatched junction bases: 10. The CDR3, as DNA: TGTGCCACTCGAACAGGGGCGGAGGCCAAAAACATTCAGTACTTC. It yields the protein CATRTGAEAKNIQYF.

The chain combines TRBV6-5 with TRBJ1-1; no clear D gene. CDR3 length equals 15 residues. The ends were cut back, 0 bases at V and 0 bases at J, with 8 bases in the middle. CDR1 and CDR2 (germline): MNHEY, SVGAGI. The DNA of the CDR3 is TGTGCCAGCAGTTACTCACAGCCTCTGAACACTGAAGCTTTCTTT. Translating it yields CASSYSQPLNTEAFF.

The gene calls are TRBV19 and TRBJ2-2; no clear D gene. Germline-derived CDR1 and CDR2 are LNHDA and SQIVND (reference sequence). V dropped 5 bases and J dropped 2 bases, with 12 bases sitting between them. The CDR3 covers 15 residues. The CDR3 DNA is TGTGCCAGTAGTCCCCCGAACCGAAACACCGGGGAGCTGTTTTTT. Encoded protein: CASSPPNRNTGELFF.

V and J are TRBV24-1 and TRBJ1-2; 8 nucleotides match TRBD1. V lost 5 bases, J lost 8 bases, and 6 bases stayed unmatched. Germline V lookup: CDR1 KGHDR, CDR2 SFDVKD. The CDR3 runs to 13 residues. The CDR3, as DNA: TGTGCCACCAGTGTCCCGGACAGGGAAGGCTACACCTTC. Its translation is CATSVPDREGYTF.

The J gene is TRBJ2-2, the V gene TRBV5-1; 7 bases line up with TRBD2. The junction had 0 bases not matched to a gene; V was cut back by 0 bases and J by 1 base. Germline assignment: CDR1 SGHRS and CDR2 YFSETQ. The CDR3 consists of 15 residues. This CDR3 reads CASSLGGRNTGELFF. CDR3 bases: TGCGCCAGCAGCTTGGGCGGGAGGAACACCGGGGAGCTGTTTTTT.

This chain links TRBV6-1 with TRBJ2-3, with D uncertain. The V and J ends lost 4 bases and 1 base respectively, with 9 bases between them. Per the germline V gene, CDR1 is MNHNS and CDR2 is SASEGT. This CDR3 region has 14 residues. In nucleotides, the CDR3 is TGTGCCAGCAGTGGAGCTACACGCACAGATACGCAGTATTTT. Its protein is CASSGATRTDTQYF.

The J gene is TRBJ1-1, the V gene TRBV28; D is ambiguous. The CDR3 covers 11 residues. The V end was cut by 7 bases, the J end by 8 bases, with 11 bases between. The germline gives CDR1 MDHEN, CDR2 SYDVKM. The CDR3 here is CASTLGREAFF. The CDR3 DNA follows: TGTGCCAGCACCTTAGGGAGGGAAGCTTTCTTT.

The chain combines TRBV14 with TRBJ1-2; D not certain. The V gene's germline CDR1 is SGHDN and CDR2 FVKESK. The CDR3 contains 16 residues. Trimming took off 4 bases at V and 7 bases at J, with 22 bases between the two ends. CDR3 DNA: TGTGCCAGCAGCCGAAGTACCTTACGAGAGCCGAGTGGCTACACCTTC. Protein: CASSRSTLREPSGYTF.

This chain links TRBV20-1 with TRBJ1-5, with D uncertain. Germline values: CDR1 DFQATT, CDR2 SNEGSKA (reference sequence). This CDR3 spans 14 amino acids. V lost 3 bases, J lost 4 bases, and 13 bases lay in between. CDR3 sequence (DNA): TGCAGTGCTAGTTGGGGATTTGGGAATCAGCCCCAGCATTTT. As protein: CSASWGFGNQPQHF.

The rearrangement joins TRBV10-2 to TRBJ1-5; 9 bases match TRBD1. The germline CDR1 and CDR2 sequences are WSHSY and SAAADI. V shed 3 bases and J 15 bases; nucleotides not matched to a gene: 6. The CDR3 totals 12 residues. CDR3 amino acids: CASSDRDRDSHF. The CDR3 DNA reads TGCGCCAGCAGTGATAGGGACAGGGATTCGCATTTT.

This clone was recorded only once. This chain uses TRBV4-1 with TRBJ2-1, with a possible D match to TRBD2 (5 bases). V lost 0 bases and J 3 bases, leaving 9 bases between the germline ends. CDR3 length equals 15 residues. Germline CDR1 MGHRA, CDR2 YSYEKL. The CDR3 here is CASSQDGTSYNEQFF. CDR3 nucleotide sequence: TGCGCCAGCAGCCAAGATGGAACTAGCTACAATGAGCAGTTCTTC.

J is TRBJ1-1 and V is TRBV6-6; D perhaps matches TRBD1 (5 bases). The CDR3 has 13 residues. V shed 0 bases and J shed 6 bases, with 8 bases lying between them. CDR1 is MNHNY, CDR2 SVGAGI, per germline (reference sequence). Here the CDR3 reads CASSYSGEAEAFF. In DNA, the CDR3 is TGTGCCAGCAGTTACTCAGGGGAGGCTGAAGCTTTCTTT.